The clone carrying this TCR beta chain has a count of ten or more. The sample originates from a study of human T cells and chemical hapten exposure. The CDR3 consists of 17 residues. Looked up from germline, CDR1 is MNHNS and CDR2 is SASEGT. The junction had 9 bases not matched to a gene; V was cut back by 2 bases and J by 3 bases. The time point denotes: pre-sensitization, week 0. Described treatment: therapeutic diphenylcyclopropenone sensitization with weekly scalp DPC. One entry per CDR3 protein results from TCRdb running MiXCR on the RACE reads. The data hold roughly 90,000 distinct CDR3 sequences, with roughly a tenth observed a single time.

The rearrangement uses TRBV6-1 and TRBJ2-7, with 11 bases fitting TRBD2. The sequences come from whole blood, collected in connection with sensitization to the hapten diphenylcyclopropenone (DPC). The clonotype comes from a woman aged 40 to 55 with alopecia areata. Some clones in this sample may be carry-over from other donors' samples. Written as DNA, the CDR3 is TGTGCCAGCAGTGAACCTACTAGCGGGGGTCGCCGCTACGAGCAGTACTTC. Its protein product is CASSEPTSGGRRYEQYF.